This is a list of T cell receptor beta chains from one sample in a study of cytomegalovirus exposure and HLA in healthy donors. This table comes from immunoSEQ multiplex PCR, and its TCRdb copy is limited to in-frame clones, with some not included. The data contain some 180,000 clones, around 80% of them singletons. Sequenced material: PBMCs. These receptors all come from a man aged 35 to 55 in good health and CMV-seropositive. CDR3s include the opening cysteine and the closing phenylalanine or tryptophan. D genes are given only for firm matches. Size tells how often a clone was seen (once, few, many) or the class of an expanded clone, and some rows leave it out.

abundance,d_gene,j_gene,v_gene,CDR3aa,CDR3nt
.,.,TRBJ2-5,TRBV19,CASSIERGRETQYF,TGTGCCAGTAGTATAGAGAGAGGGCGGGAGACCCAGTACTTC
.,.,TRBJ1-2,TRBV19,CASTTGARGYTF,TGTGCCAGTACCACGGGAGCGCGGGGCTACACCTTC
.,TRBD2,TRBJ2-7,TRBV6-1,CASSRLAGAHEQYF,TGTGCCAGCAGCAGGCTAGCGGGAGCCCACGAGCAGTACTTC
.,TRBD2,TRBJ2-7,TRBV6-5,CASSYGTSGSYNEQYF,TGTGCCAGCAGTTATGGGACTAGCGGGAGTTACAACGAGCAGTACTTC
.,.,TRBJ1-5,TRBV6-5,CASSYSTGSNQPQHF,TGTGCCAGCAGTTACTCAACAGGGAGCAATCAGCCCCAGCATTTT
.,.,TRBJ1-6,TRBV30,CAWRRPDSQPLHF,TGTGCCTGGAGAAGACCGGACAGCCAGCCCCTCCACTTT
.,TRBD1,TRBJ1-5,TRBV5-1,CASSETGNSNQPQHF,TGCGCCAGCAGCGAGACAGGGAATAGCAATCAGCCCCAGCATTTT
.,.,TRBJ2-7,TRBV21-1,CASSTQKSSGSVYEQYF,TGTGCCAGCAGCACTCAGAAATCTAGCGGGAGTGTATACGAGCAGTACTTC
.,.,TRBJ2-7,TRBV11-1,CASSSGHPEEQYF,TGTGCCAGCAGCTCGGGACACCCGGAGGAGCAGTACTTC
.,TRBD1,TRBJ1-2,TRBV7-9,CASSTGQGRRGYTF,TGTGCCAGCAGCACCGGACAGGGAAGGAGAGGCTACACCTTC
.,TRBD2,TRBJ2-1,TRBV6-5,CASTRGLAYEQFF,TGTGCCAGCACCCGAGGACTAGCATACGAGCAGTTCTTC
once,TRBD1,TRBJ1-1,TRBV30,CAWSVQGIRQNTEAFF,TGTGCCTGGAGTGTACAGGGGATCAGGCAGAACACTGAAGCTTTCTTT
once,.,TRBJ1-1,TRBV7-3,CASSAGQSVNEAFF,TGTGCCAGCAGCGCCGGACAAAGCGTCAATGAAGCTTTCTTT
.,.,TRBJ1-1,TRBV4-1,CASSRQTENTEAFF,TGCGCCAGCAGCCGGCAAACAGAGAACACTGAAGCTTTCTTT
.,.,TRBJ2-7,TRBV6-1,CASSERLVPNEQYF,TGTGCCAGCAGTGAGCGGCTAGTACCCAACGAGCAGTACTTC
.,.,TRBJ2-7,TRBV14,CASSQAFDSYEQYF,TGTGCCAGCAGCCAAGCCTTCGACAGCTACGAGCAGTACTTC